Shown below are 2 T cell receptor beta chains from a single sample sequenced in a study of blood T cell repertoires in COVID-19. Profiled with immunoSEQ multiplex PCR; TCRdb holds only in-frame clones, not every one. This sample yields approximately 380,000 clones, of which approximately 90% are seen a single time; more than 0.95% belongs to the top ten. The source material was PBMCs or T cells enriched from blood (not recorded which). The source of these receptors is a woman aged 18-29 years who had recovered from COVID-19.

The table lists this clone with a count of one. The chain has TRBV4-3 and TRBJ1-1; D call uncertain. The CDR3 sequence is 16 residues long. Trimming took off 1 base at V and 1 base at J, with 13 bases between the two ends. Per germline, CDR1 LGHNA and CDR2 YSLEER. The CDR3 DNA reads as TGCGCCAGCAGCCAAGGGTTTCGGGCGGGGAACACTGAAGCTTTCTTT. Its protein is CASSQGFRAGNTEAFF.

V gene TRBV29-1 combines with J gene TRBJ2-7; D unclear. This CDR3 region has 13 residues. The V end was cut by 4 bases, the J end by 2 bases, with 12 bases between. CDR1 and CDR2 from the germline V gene are SQVTM and ANQGSEA. CDR3 region: CSVGSGRTYEQYF. The CDR3 DNA follows: TGCAGCGTTGGTTCAGGAAGAACCTACGAGCAGTACTTC.